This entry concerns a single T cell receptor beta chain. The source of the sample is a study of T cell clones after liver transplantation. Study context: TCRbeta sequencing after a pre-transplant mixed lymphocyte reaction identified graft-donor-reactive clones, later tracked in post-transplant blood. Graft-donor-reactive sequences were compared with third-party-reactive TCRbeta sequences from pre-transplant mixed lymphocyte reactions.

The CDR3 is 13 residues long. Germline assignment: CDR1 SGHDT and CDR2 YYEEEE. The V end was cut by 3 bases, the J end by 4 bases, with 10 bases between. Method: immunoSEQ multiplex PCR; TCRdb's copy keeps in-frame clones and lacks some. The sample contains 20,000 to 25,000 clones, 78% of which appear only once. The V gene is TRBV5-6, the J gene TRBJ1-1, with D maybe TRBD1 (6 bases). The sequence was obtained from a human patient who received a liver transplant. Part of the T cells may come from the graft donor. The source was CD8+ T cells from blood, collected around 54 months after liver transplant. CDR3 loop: CASSSEGGTEAFF. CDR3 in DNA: TGTGCCAGCAGCTCGGAAGGGGGCACTGAAGCTTTCTTT.